This T cell receptor beta chain was sequenced in a study of cytomegalovirus exposure and HLA in healthy donors. Overall study context: The 120 validation repertoires used the same platform as the 550 to 800 first-cohort repertoires (as reported by a later analysis). Notes on the study in general: Most TCR sequences proved rare, with some public TCRs found in many donors.

Sequenced by immunoSEQ multiplex PCR; TCRdb stores in-frame clones only, minus some. The sample carries roughly 300,000 clones, 70% to 90% recorded once. CDR3 length: 15 amino acids. The germline gives CDR1 MNHEY, CDR2 SMNVEV (reference sequence). V lost 5 bases to trimming and J lost 6 bases, with 16 bases between them. As concerns this clone: The antigen is not known.

Material: PBMCs. The receptor was isolated from a woman aged 18-29 years in good health and CMV-seronegative. The V call is TRBV27, the J call TRBJ2-2; maybe TRBD2 (5 bases). The chain's CDR3 is CASSSRTAGPGELFF. CDR3 sequence (DNA): TGTGCCAGCAGTAGCCGGACTGCGGGCCCCGGGGAGCTGTTTTTT.